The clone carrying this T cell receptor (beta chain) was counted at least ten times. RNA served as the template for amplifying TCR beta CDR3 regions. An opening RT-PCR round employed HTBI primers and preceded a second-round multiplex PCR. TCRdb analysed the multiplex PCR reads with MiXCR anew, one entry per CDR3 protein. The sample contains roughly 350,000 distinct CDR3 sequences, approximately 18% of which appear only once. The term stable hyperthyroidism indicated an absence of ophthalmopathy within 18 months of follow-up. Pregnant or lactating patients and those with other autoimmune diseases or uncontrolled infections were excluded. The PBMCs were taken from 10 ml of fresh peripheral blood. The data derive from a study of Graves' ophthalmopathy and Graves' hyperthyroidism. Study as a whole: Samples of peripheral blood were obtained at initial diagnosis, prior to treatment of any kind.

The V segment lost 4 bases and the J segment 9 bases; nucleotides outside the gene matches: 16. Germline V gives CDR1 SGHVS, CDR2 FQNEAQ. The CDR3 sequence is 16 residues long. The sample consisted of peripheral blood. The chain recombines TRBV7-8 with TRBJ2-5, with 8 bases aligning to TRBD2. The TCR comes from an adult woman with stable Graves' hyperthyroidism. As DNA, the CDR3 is TGTGCCAGCAGCTCCCGGACTAGCTCCACCACGGAGGCCCAGTACTTC. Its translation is CASSSRTSSTTEAQYF.